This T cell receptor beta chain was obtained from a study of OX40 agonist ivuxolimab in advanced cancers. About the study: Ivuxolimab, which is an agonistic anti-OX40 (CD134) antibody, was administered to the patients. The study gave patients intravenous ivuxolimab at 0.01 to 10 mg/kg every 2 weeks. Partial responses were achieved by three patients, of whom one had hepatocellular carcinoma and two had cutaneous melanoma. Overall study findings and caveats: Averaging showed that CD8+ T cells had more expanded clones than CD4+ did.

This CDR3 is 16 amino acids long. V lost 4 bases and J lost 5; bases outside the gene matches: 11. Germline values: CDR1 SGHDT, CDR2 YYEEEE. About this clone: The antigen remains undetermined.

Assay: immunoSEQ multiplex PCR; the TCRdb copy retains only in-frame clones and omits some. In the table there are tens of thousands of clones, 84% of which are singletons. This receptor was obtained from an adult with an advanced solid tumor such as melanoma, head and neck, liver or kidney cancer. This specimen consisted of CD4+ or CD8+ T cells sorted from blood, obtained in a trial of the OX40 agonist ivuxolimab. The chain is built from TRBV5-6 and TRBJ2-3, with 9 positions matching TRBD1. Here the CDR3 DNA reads TGTGCCAGCAGCAGGAGTCCGGGACAGGGTGGAGATACGCAGTATTTT. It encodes CASSRSPGQGGDTQYF.